Listed below are T cell receptor beta chains from one sample, sequenced in a study of blood T cells in healthy people across ages. TCRdb called the 5' RACE reads again in MiXCR, with one record for every CDR3 protein. Found here are some 550,000 distinct CDR3 sequences, around half of them singletons; the top ten hold about 22%. The sequenced sample was blood. These receptors were collected from a man at least 80 years old in good health. Each CDR3 is given with its conserved first and last residue. D genes are given only for firm matches. A row's size may be missing; if present it is once, few, many or a size class.

j_call: TRBJ2-7
clone_size: few
d_call: TRBD1
v_call: TRBV5-1
cdr3_nt: TGCGCCAGCAGCTATCTCCGGGACAGGGCGTCCGAGCAGTACTTC
cdr3_aa: CASSYLRDRASEQYF

j_call: TRBJ2-6
clone_size: few
d_call: -
v_call: TRBV7-2
cdr3_nt: TGTGCCAGCAGCCCCGACCGGGTAGGGGCCAACGTCCTGACTTTC
cdr3_aa: CASSPDRVGANVLTF

j_call: TRBJ2-5
clone_size: few
d_call: -
v_call: TRBV7-8
cdr3_nt: TGTGCCAGCAGCTCCTACGGAGGAACCCTTGGGGAGACCCAGTACTTC
cdr3_aa: CASSSYGGTLGETQYF

j_call: TRBJ1-2
clone_size: -
d_call: -
v_call: TRBV20-1
cdr3_nt: TGCAGTGGGGCGACAGCCCTATATGGCTACACCTTC
cdr3_aa: CSGATALYGYTF

j_call: TRBJ2-1
clone_size: -
d_call: TRBD2
v_call: TRBV10-2
cdr3_nt: TGCGCCAGCAGACTAGCGGGGGGGTACAATGAGCAGTTCTTC
cdr3_aa: CASRLAGGYNEQFF

j_call: TRBJ2-1
clone_size: -
d_call: TRBD2
v_call: TRBV20-1
cdr3_nt: TGCAGTGCTAGGGAGGGGACTAGCGGCTACAATGAGCAGTTCTTC
cdr3_aa: CSAREGTSGYNEQFF

j_call: TRBJ2-7
clone_size: few
d_call: -
v_call: TRBV7-9
cdr3_nt: TGTGCCAGCAGCTTTGAATCAGCCTACGAGCAGTACTTC
cdr3_aa: CASSFESAYEQYF

j_call: TRBJ2-2
clone_size: -
d_call: -
v_call: TRBV5-1
cdr3_nt: TGCGCCAGCAGCTTGGACAGGGCTGAAACCGGGGAGCTGTTTTTT
cdr3_aa: CASSLDRAETGELFF

j_call: TRBJ1-1
clone_size: -
d_call: -
v_call: TRBV20-1
cdr3_nt: TGCAGTGCTAGAGTCCAGAACCGAAGGAATAAACAGAACACTGAAGCTTTCTTT
cdr3_aa: CSARVQNRRNKQNTEAFF

j_call: TRBJ2-1
clone_size: -
d_call: -
v_call: TRBV10-3
cdr3_nt: TGTGCCATCAGCCGGACAGAGAAGGACTACAATGAGCAGTTCTTC
cdr3_aa: CAISRTEKDYNEQFF

j_call: TRBJ2-7
clone_size: -
d_call: -
v_call: TRBV7-2
cdr3_nt: TGTGCCAGCAGAGTGGGCAGGGCCTCCTACGAGCAGTACTTC
cdr3_aa: CASRVGRASYEQYF

j_call: TRBJ2-3
clone_size: -
d_call: -
v_call: TRBV6-2/TRBV6-3
cdr3_nt: TGTGCCAGCAGTTACGGGGAGCGAGGCAGCACAGATACGCAGTATTTT
cdr3_aa: CASSYGERGSTDTQYF

j_call: TRBJ1-5
clone_size: few
d_call: TRBD1
v_call: TRBV4-2
cdr3_nt: TGTGCCAGCAGCCAAGAAAGGGACAGGGGGTTTCAGCCCCAGCATTTT
cdr3_aa: CASSQERDRGFQPQHF

j_call: TRBJ2-1
clone_size: -
d_call: TRBD2
v_call: TRBV10-2
cdr3_nt: TGCGCCAGCATCCTAGCGGGGGCCAATGAGCAGTTCTTC
cdr3_aa: CASILAGANEQFF

j_call: TRBJ2-7
clone_size: few
d_call: -
v_call: TRBV29-1
cdr3_nt: TGCAGCCTGGCCTCATCGGGGTACGAGCAGTACTTC
cdr3_aa: CSLASSGYEQYF

j_call: TRBJ2-7
clone_size: few
d_call: TRBD2
v_call: TRBV5-1
cdr3_nt: TGCGCCAGCAGCCCTCAAAGCGGGAGCAACGAGCAGTACTTC
cdr3_aa: CASSPQSGSNEQYF

j_call: TRBJ2-1
clone_size: -
d_call: -
v_call: TRBV7-2
cdr3_nt: TGTGCCAGCAGCCAATTTGGTCCCATATCCTACAATGAGCAGTTCTTC
cdr3_aa: CASSQFGPISYNEQFF

j_call: TRBJ2-7
clone_size: few
d_call: -
v_call: TRBV20-1
cdr3_nt: TGCAGTGCTAAGGGGGACTACTCCTACGAGCAGTACTTC
cdr3_aa: CSAKGDYSYEQYF

j_call: TRBJ1-5
clone_size: -
d_call: -
v_call: TRBV6-6
cdr3_nt: TGTGCCAGCAGTTACTCGAGGGCAGCGGCCCAGCATTTT
cdr3_aa: CASSYSRAAAQHF

j_call: TRBJ1-4
clone_size: -
d_call: -
v_call: TRBV20-1
cdr3_nt: TGCAGTGCTAGAGCTAGAGCGGGGGAAAAACTGTTTTTT
cdr3_aa: CSARARAGEKLFF